This T cell receptor (beta chain) was captured in a study of T cells in tuberculosis. Repertoires were generated with immunoSEQ multiplex PCR, while TCRdb's copy carries only in-frame clones and drops some. The sample shows about 32,000 clones, 94% of them seen only once. Trimming removed 8 bases from V and 5 bases from J, with 15 bases in between. Germline V gives CDR1 MNHEY, CDR2 SVGAGI. The CDR3 is 13 residues long. Input material: PBMCs. The source of this sequence is a donor between 10 and 35 years old with latent tuberculosis or without tuberculosis infection. The chain uses TRBV6-5 and TRBJ2-5; D remains unclear. DNA for the CDR3: TGTGCCAGCGGCCGACACCACCGGGAGACCCAGTACTTC. This sequence encodes CASGRHHRETQYF.